The T cell receptor (beta chain) under discussion was sequenced for a study of blood T cell repertoires in COVID-19. Study information: Whether acute or convalescent, the COVID-19 samples came from the United States, Italy and Spain. The analysed material was cDNA or gDNA that came from T cells, B-cell-depleted T cells, or PBMCs.

Per the original data handling: The authors estimated nucleated cell counts from reference gene primer amplification. Assay: immunoSEQ multiplex PCR; the TCRdb copy retains only in-frame clones and omits some. V and J calls and clone size are given by that table; D and trimming were obtained from the DNA. The data hold about 82,000 clones, with around four fifths observed a single time. The germline V gene encodes CDR1 MNHEY and CDR2 SMNVEV (reference sequence). The CDR3 loop spans 16 amino acids. The junction had 12 bases not matched to a gene; V was cut back by 6 bases and J by 4 bases. This rearrangement joins TRBV27 to TRBJ2-3; TRBD2 matches 8 bases. Sample: peripheral blood. This receptor was identified in a woman between 55 and 75 years old with acute or convalescent COVID-19. CDR3 sequence: CASSPGPGRVADTQYF. In nucleotides, the CDR3 is TGTGCCAGCAGCCCAGGTCCCGGGAGGGTCGCAGATACGCAGTATTTT.